These 28 T cell receptor beta chains came from one sample sequenced in a study of blood T cell repertoires in COVID-19. The data were produced by immunoSEQ multiplex PCR, yet TCRdb's version contains in-frame clones alone and is incomplete. The sample contains about 400,000 clones, approximately 87% of which appear only once. What was sequenced was PBMCs or T cells enriched from blood (not recorded which). These receptors were taken from a middle-aged man in a cohort exposed to, infected with or recovered from COVID-19 (not recorded which).

This clone occurred a few times. The V gene is TRBV29-1, the J gene TRBJ1-1; 7 positions agree with TRBD1. CDR1 is SQVTM and CDR2 is ANQGSEA in the germline V gene. V shed 8 bases, J shed 6 bases, and the junction held 6 bases outside the gene matches. The CDR3 is 11 residues long. The DNA of the CDR3 is TGCAGCCCCTACCAGGGGGCTGAAGCTTTCTTT. Its translation is CSPYQGAEAFF.

Comments on this clone: One end of the junction varies from germline; a read error may be responsible. The chain combines TRBV5-1 with TRBJ2-2; perhaps TRBD1 as D (6 bases). The CDR3 sequence is 14 residues long. Germline assignment: CDR1 SGHRS and CDR2 YFSETQ. The CDR3 DNA reads TGCGCCAGCCGCTTGGACAGATCCACCGGGGAGCTGTTTTTT. It specifies CASRLDRSTGELFF.

This clone was counted a single time. J is TRBJ2-7 and V is TRBV19, with 9 nucleotides matching TRBD1. The V gene end was trimmed by 3 bases and the J gene end by 2 bases; junction bases not matched to a gene: 5. Germline V gene sequence: CDR1 LNHDA, CDR2 SQIVND (reference sequence). This CDR3 has 15 residues. CDR3 DNA sequence: TGTGCCAGTAGTATGGGGACAGGGTCGACCTACGAGCAGTACTTC. As protein: CASSMGTGSTYEQYF.

V gene TRBV3-1 (or the pseudogene TRBV3-2) combines with J gene TRBJ1-2; perhaps TRBD1 as D (6 bases). From germline, CDR1 is LGHDT and CDR2 YNNKEL (reference sequence). This CDR3 region has 15 residues. With 1 base removed from V and 5 bases from J, the gap between germline ends came to 14 bases. DNA for the CDR3: TGTGCCAGCAGCCAAGTAGGGGGAGAAAGGTATGGCTACACCTTC. Its protein product is CASSQVGGERYGYTF.

This clone was seen just once. V gene TRBV5-1 combines with J gene TRBJ2-1, with TRBD2 matching 9 bases. After removal of 0 bases from V and 3 bases from J, the junction contained 1 base not matched to a gene. The CDR3 runs 15 residues. Germline CDR1 is SGHRS and CDR2 is YFSETQ. The CDR3 is CASSLVAGDYNEQFF. CDR3 DNA: TGCGCCAGCAGCTTGGTAGCGGGGGACTACAATGAGCAGTTCTTC.

This chain joins TRBV11-2 and TRBJ2-3; D is uncertain. CDR1 SGHAT and CDR2 FQNNGV come from the germline V gene. Deletions cut 6 bases from V and 4 bases from J, with 20 bases between. The CDR3 runs 16 residues. CDR3 residues: CASRSSTGELSDTQYF. CDR3 nucleotide sequence: TGTGCCAGCAGAAGTTCAACTGGAGAGTTGTCAGATACGCAGTATTTT.

The V call is TRBV2, the J call TRBJ1-5, with a possible D match to TRBD1 (5 bases). Germline V gene lookup returns CDR1 SNHLY and CDR2 FYNNEI. The V end was cut by 7 bases, the J end by 0 bases, with 16 bases between. The CDR3 sequence is 16 residues long. The CDR3 sequence: CASKKQEPYSNQPQHF. The CDR3 DNA reads as TGTGCCAGCAAGAAACAGGAACCTTATAGCAATCAGCCCCAGCATTTT.

As for this clone: The sample has other DNA sequences that encode this CDR3 too. The chain combines TRBV5-4 with TRBJ2-7; D is undetermined. There are 13 residues in the CDR3. V lost 0 bases to trimming and J lost 2 bases, with 6 bases between them. Germline assignment: CDR1 SGHNT and CDR2 YYREEE (reference sequence). The DNA for the CDR3 is TGTGCCAGCAGCTTGGACAGAGCCTACGAGCAGTACTTC. It codes for CASSLDRAYEQYF.

V is TRBV7-2 and J is TRBJ1-4; D may be TRBD1 (6 bases). V gave up 0 bases and J gave up 0 bases, with 8 bases separating them. CDR1 and CDR2 from the germline V gene are SGHTA and FQGNSA. This CDR3 is 16 amino acids long. As DNA, the CDR3 is TGTGCCAGCAGCTTAGCGCGGACAGCAACTAATGAAAAACTGTTTTTT. This sequence encodes CASSLARTATNEKLFF.

The rearrangement joins TRBV7-2 to TRBJ2-1; tentative D call: TRBD1 (6 bases). Trimming removed 1 base from V and 8 bases from J, with 21 bases in between. CDR3 length equals 17 residues. Germline V CDR1 and CDR2: SGHTA, FQGNSA. For the CDR3, the DNA is TGTGCCAGCAGCTTAGTTGCCAGGGGATTGGGGTTGGATGAGCAGTTCTTC. It encodes CASSLVARGLGLDEQFF.

The chain uses TRBV6-2 or TRBV6-3 and TRBJ2-1; 8 bases agree with TRBD2. This CDR3 has 15 residues. Germline loops: CDR1 MNHEY, CDR2 SVGEGT. The ends lost 0 bases at V and 14 bases at J; junction bases unmatched: 12. The CDR3 loop is CASSYSGTRDGPEFF. CDR3 in DNA: TGTGCCAGCAGTTACTCCGGGACTAGGGATGGGCCCGAGTTCTTC.

The rearrangement uses TRBV28 and TRBJ2-1; 10 bases agree with TRBD2. Looked up from germline, CDR1 is MDHEN and CDR2 is SYDVKM. The CDR3 spans 15 residues. J was trimmed by 5 bases and V by 7 bases; bases with no gene match: 8. CDR3 DNA sequence: TGTGCCAGCAAAAATCTAGCGGGAGACCACAATGAGCAGTTCTTC. This translates into CASKNLAGDHNEQFF.

The chain links TRBV5-4 to TRBJ2-7, with D maybe TRBD2 (7 bases). Germline loops: CDR1 SGHNT, CDR2 YYREEE (reference sequence). The ends were cut back, 4 bases at V and 6 bases at J, with 17 bases in the middle. CDR3 length equals 14 residues. Here the CDR3 reads CASSPAVGGGEQYF. For the CDR3, the DNA is TGTGCCAGCAGCCCTGCTGTGGGAGGGGGCGAGCAGTACTTC.

The chain links TRBV19 to TRBJ2-2; 9 bases map to TRBD2. V trimming: 4 bases; J trimming: 4 bases; junction bases outside the gene matches: 4. CDR1 is LNHDA and CDR2 is SQIVND in the germline V gene (reference sequence). The length of the CDR3 is 15 residues. Here the CDR3 DNA reads TGTGCCAGTAGTAGGACGCGGGGGGGCACCGGGGAGCTGTTTTTT. Protein: CASSRTRGGTGELFF. Full variable domain (remainder filled in from reference TRBV19 and TRBJ2-2): DGGITQSPKYLFRKEGQNVTLSCEQNLNHDAMYWYRQDPGQGLRLIYYSQIVNDFQKGDIAEGYSVSREKKESFPLTVTSAQKNPTAFYLCASSRTRGGTGELFFGEGSRLTVL.

This sequence joins TRBV7-6 and TRBJ2-3; no clear D gene. Germline V CDR1 and CDR2: SGHVS, FNYEAQ. V lost 1 base and J 4 bases, leaving 9 bases between the germline ends. The CDR3 is 14 residues long. The CDR3 reads CASSLGRRADTQYF. Here the CDR3 DNA reads TGTGCCAGCAGCTTAGGTCGCCGGGCAGATACGCAGTATTTT.

The chain carries TRBV9 and TRBJ2-1; 7 bases match TRBD2. The CDR3 is made up of 16 amino acids. The J segment lost 9 bases and the V segment lost 4 bases, leaving 16 bases of the junction unmatched. Germline lookup yields CDR1 SGDLS and CDR2 YYNGEE. This chain's CDR3 is CASSPPGGWERGEQFF. The CDR3 bases are TGTGCCAGCAGCCCCCCCGGGGGGTGGGAGAGGGGTGAGCAGTTCTTC.

Only a few counts were recorded for this clone. In the same sample, other DNA sequences code for this CDR3. This sequence joins TRBV24-1 and TRBJ1-5; 7 bases agree with TRBD1. The CDR3 consists of 13 residues. Germline CDR1 KGHDR, CDR2 SFDVKD. Trimming took 9 bases from V and 5 from J; bases not matched to a gene: 6. CDR3 region: CATAGQGDQPQHF. CDR3 in DNA: TGTGCCACCGCCGGGCAGGGGGATCAGCCCCAGCATTTT.

The J gene is TRBJ1-1, the V gene TRBV4-1, with D possibly TRBD1 on 6 matching bases. Germline-derived CDR1 and CDR2 are MGHRA and YSYEKL. The CDR3 runs to 16 residues. V was cut by 0 bases and J by 1 base, with 12 bases left in between. The CDR3 region is CASSQDGGQPNTEAFF. In DNA form, the CDR3 reads TGCGCCAGCAGCCAAGATGGTGGACAGCCGAACACTGAAGCTTTCTTT.

This clone occurred a few times. The genes are TRBV7-3 and TRBJ1-1; D ambiguous. The CDR3 covers 14 residues. The germline V gene encodes CDR1 SGHTA and CDR2 FQGTGA. V was cut by 1 base and J by 1 base, with 7 bases left in between. The CDR3 loop is CASSLNVGNTEAFF. The CDR3 DNA follows: TGTGCCAGCAGCTTAAATGTCGGGAACACTGAAGCTTTCTTT.

The V and J genes are TRBV5-4 and TRBJ2-1, with 10 positions matching TRBD1. This CDR3 comprises 13 residues. V gave up 5 bases and J gave up 5 bases; unmatched junction bases: 1. From germline, CDR1 is SGHNT and CDR2 YYREEE (reference sequence). In nucleotides, the CDR3 is TGTGCCAGCAGAGGGACAGGGGACAATGAGCAGTTCTTC. It encodes CASRGTGDNEQFF.

In DNA, the CDR3 is TGCGCCAGCAGCTTGGAGGCTAGCGGGAGTTACAACGAGCAGTACTTC. This gives the protein CASSLEASGSYNEQYF. This sequence joins TRBV5-1 and TRBJ2-7; 10 nucleotides agree with TRBD2. Trimming removed 0 bases from V and 5 bases from J; junction bases left unmatched: 8. CDR3 length: 16 amino acids. Looked up from germline, CDR1 is SGHRS and CDR2 is YFSETQ.

This chain connects TRBV5-1 to TRBJ2-7, with 10 bases identical to TRBD2. Germline CDR1 and CDR2: SGHRS and YFSETQ. The CDR3 has 18 amino acids. Unmatched junction bases numbered 14, after V lost 0 bases and J lost 5 bases. Here the CDR3 DNA reads TGCGCCAGCAGCTTGGGGCCCGCGTCAGCGGGAGGGCAGGACGAGCAGTACTTC. Translation: CASSLGPASAGGQDEQYF.

The chain carries TRBV30 and TRBJ1-2, with TRBD1 matching 10 bases. The CDR3 contains 13 residues. The germline gives CDR1 GTSNPN, CDR2 SVGIG (reference sequence). V gave up 5 bases and J gave up 7 bases; unmatched junction bases: 7. In DNA, the CDR3 is TGTGCCTGGGGGAGACAGGGGGCTTCTGGCTACACCTTC. It specifies CAWGRQGASGYTF.

This chain's CDR3 is CASSRAGLVVEQFF. As DNA, the CDR3 is TGCGCCAGCAGCAGGGCGGGACTAGTCGTTGAGCAGTTCTTC. The genes are TRBV5-1 and TRBJ2-1; 8 positions match TRBD2. Germline V gene data show CDR1 as SGHRS and CDR2 as YFSETQ. V lost 4 bases to trimming and J lost 9 bases; unmatched junction nucleotides: 9. There are 14 residues in the CDR3.

This clone has just one count. The J gene is TRBJ2-7, the V gene TRBV4-1, with 8 bases that match TRBD1. Losses at the gene ends were 4 bases for V and 2 bases for J; bases not matched to a gene: 10. Germline CDR1 reads MGHRA; CDR2 reads YSYEKL. The CDR3 runs 16 residues. The CDR3 DNA sequence: TGCGCCAGCAGCCGACCTGCGGGACAGGATACCTACGAGCAGTACTTC. It encodes CASSRPAGQDTYEQYF.

Concerning this clone: The same CDR3 can be traced to other DNA sequences in this sample. This chain joins TRBV27 and TRBJ2-3; TRBD1 agrees at 8 bases. Unmatched junction bases numbered 5, after V lost 5 bases and J lost 1 base. Germline CDR1 MNHEY, CDR2 SMNVEV (reference sequence). The CDR3 runs 15 residues. CDR3 region: CASSPGTGGTDTQYF. In DNA, the CDR3 is TGTGCCAGCAGTCCCGGGACAGGCGGCACAGATACGCAGTATTTT.

V gene TRBV3-1 (or the pseudogene TRBV3-2) combines with J gene TRBJ1-1; 8 bases align to TRBD1. CDR1 and CDR2 from the germline V gene are LGHDT and YNNKEL (reference sequence). The ends lost 3 bases at V and 0 bases at J; junction bases unmatched: 6. The CDR3 is 16 amino acids. CDR3: CASSHRADRVNTEAFF. DNA of the CDR3: TGTGCCAGCAGCCACAGAGCGGACAGGGTGAACACTGAAGCTTTCTTT.

The chain couples TRBV7-2 to TRBJ1-1, with a weak D call TRBD1 (6 bases). V was shortened by 1 base and J by 2 bases, with 8 bases between the two germline ends. The CDR3 has 14 residues. CDR1 and CDR2 (germline): SGHTA, FQGNSA. CDR3 bases: TGTGCCAGCAGCTTAGTGGGGGCCAACACTGAAGCTTTCTTT. It codes for CASSLVGANTEAFF.